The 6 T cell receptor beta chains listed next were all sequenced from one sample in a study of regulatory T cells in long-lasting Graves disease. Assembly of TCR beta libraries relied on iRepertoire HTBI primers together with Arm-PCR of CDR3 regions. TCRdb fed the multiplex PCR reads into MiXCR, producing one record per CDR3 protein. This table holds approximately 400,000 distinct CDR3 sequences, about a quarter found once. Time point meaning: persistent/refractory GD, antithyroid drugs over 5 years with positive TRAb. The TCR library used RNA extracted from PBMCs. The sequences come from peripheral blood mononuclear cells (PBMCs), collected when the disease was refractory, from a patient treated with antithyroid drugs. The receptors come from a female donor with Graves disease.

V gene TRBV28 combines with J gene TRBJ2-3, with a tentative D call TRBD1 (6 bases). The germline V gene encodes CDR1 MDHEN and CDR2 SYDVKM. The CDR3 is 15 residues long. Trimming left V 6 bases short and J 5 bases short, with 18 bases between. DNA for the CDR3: TGTGCCAGCAGCCACCGGGACACTCCTAGAGATACGCAGTATTTT. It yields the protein CASSHRDTPRDTQYF.

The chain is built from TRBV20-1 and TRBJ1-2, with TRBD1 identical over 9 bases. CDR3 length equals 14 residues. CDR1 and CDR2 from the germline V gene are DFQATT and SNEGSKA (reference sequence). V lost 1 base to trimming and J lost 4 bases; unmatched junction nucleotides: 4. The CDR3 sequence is CSARAGTGLYGYTF. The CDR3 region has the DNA TGCAGTGCTAGAGCCGGGACAGGGCTCTATGGCTACACCTTC.

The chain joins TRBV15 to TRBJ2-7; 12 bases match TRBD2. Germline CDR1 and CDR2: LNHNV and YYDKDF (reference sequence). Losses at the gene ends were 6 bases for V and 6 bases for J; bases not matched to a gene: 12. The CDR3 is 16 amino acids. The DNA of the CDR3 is TGTGCCACCAGTAGCGGACTAGCGGGAAAGGGTGCCGAGCAGTACTTC. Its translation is CATSSGLAGKGAEQYF.

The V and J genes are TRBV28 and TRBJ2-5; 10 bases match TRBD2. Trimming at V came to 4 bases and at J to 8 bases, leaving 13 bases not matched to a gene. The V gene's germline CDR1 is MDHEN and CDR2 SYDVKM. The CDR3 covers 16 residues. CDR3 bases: TGTGCCAGCAGTTCCTCCTTGACTAGCGGGCCAGGAACCCAGTACTTC. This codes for CASSSSLTSGPGTQYF.

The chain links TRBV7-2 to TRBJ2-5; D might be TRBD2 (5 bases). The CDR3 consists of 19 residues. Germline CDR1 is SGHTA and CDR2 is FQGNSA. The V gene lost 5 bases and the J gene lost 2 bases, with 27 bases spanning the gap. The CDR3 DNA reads TGTGCCAGCAGCCGCCTCGGCGGGCTAACGAGCCCCGGTCAAGAGACCCAGTACTTC. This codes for CASSRLGGLTSPGQETQYF.

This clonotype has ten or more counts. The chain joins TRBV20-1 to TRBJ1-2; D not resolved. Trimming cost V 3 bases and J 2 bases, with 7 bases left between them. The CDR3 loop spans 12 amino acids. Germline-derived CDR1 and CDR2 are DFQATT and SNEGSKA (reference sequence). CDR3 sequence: CSARADNYGYTF. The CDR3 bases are TGCAGTGCTAGGGCAGACAACTATGGCTACACCTTC.